Detailed here is one T cell receptor (beta chain). The data derive from a study of blood T cell repertoires in COVID-19. Study overall: Sources were T cells, B-cell-depleted T cells, or PBMCs; the material itself was cDNA or gDNA.

After removal of 2 bases from V and 2 bases from J, the junction contained 5 bases not matched to a gene. Looked up from germline, CDR1 is ENHRY and CDR2 is SYGVKD. This CDR3 has 15 amino acids. In the original processing: Amplification of reference gene primers was used by the study to estimate nucleated cell counts. Only in-frame clones appear in the TCRdb table, and some are missing; sequencing was by immunoSEQ multiplex PCR. The DNA was the basis for D and trimming; V, J and clone size are from that table. The table lists 100,000 to 150,000 clones, around 86% of them singletons. The source is a woman older than 75 with acute or convalescent COVID-19. What was sequenced was peripheral blood. V and J are TRBV10-3 and TRBJ2-7; 8 nucleotides match TRBD1. The CDR3 region has the DNA TGTGCCATCAGTGAGGGTAACAGGGGGGCCTACGAGCAGTACTTC. Translating gives CAISEGNRGAYEQYF.